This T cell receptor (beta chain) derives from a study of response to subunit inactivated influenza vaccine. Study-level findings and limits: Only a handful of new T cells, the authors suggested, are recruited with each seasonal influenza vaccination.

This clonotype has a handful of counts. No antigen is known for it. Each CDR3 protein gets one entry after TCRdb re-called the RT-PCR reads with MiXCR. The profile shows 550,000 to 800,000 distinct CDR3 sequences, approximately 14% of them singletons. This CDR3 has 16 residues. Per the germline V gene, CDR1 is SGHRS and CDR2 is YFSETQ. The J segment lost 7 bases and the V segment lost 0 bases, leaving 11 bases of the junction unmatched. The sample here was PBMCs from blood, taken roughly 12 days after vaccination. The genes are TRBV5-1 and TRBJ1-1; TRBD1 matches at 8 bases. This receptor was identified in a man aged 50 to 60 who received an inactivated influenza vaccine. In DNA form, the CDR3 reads TGCGCCAGCAGCTTGGGTCAGGGGGCTTTGGGTTTTGAAGCTTTCTTT. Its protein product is CASSLGQGALGFEAFF.